This TCR beta chain was obtained from a study of blood T cells in healthy people across ages. Study overall: About one barcoded beta molecule was captured per two T cells (by template switching).

Peripheral blood, roughly 9.3 milliliters per donor, was collected. A sample-barcoded 5' primer and a J-beta primer mix were used in a second PCR of about 7 to 12 cycles. TCRdb passed the 5' RACE reads through MiXCR, listing each CDR3 protein once. The data hold some 890,000 distinct CDR3 sequences, with roughly 28% observed a single time. This clonotype was observed a handful of times. Its antigen is still unknown. General observations from the study: With age, beta diversity per million T cells declined roughly linearly, significantly by 40.

This CDR3 contains 20 residues. Germline V gene data show CDR1 as SGHTA and CDR2 as FQGNSA. These data are also associated with another study on T cells of mothers and their children. From that paper: Overlap in related mother-child pairs always slightly exceeded unrelated pairs, never significantly.

This rearrangement joins TRBV7-2 to TRBJ2-7; TRBD2 matches at 12 bases. The DNA end is more similar to TRBJ2-5, so the J call may be wrong. The sequenced sample consisted of blood. This TCR derives from a woman in her 40s in good health. CDR3 DNA sequence: TGTGCCAGCAGCCCAGGACTAGCGGGGCTACGAAAGGCCCTTGGGCGGACCCAGTACTTC. Translating it yields CASSPGLAGLRKALGRTQYF.